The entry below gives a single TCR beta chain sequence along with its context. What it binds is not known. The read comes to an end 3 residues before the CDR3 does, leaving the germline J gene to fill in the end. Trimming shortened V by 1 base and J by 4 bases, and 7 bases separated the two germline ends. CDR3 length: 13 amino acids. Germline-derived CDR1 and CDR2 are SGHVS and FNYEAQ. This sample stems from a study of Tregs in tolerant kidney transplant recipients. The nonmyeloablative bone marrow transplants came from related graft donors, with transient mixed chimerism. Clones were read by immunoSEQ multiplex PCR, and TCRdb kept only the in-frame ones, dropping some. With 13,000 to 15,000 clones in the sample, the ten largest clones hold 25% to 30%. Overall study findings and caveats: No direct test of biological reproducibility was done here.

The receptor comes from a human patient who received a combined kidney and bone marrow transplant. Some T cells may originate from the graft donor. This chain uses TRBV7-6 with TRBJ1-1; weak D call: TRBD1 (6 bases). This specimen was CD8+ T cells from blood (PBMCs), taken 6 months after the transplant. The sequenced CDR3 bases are TGTGCCAGCAGCTTAGGAGGGGGCACTGAA. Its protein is CASSLGGGTE. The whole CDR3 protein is CASSLGGGTEAFF.